This record looks at one T cell receptor (beta chain) sequence and its context. Its matching antigen is unknown. This sample was taken from a study of Ad26.COV2.S vaccination and SARS-CoV-2 variants. The study, taken as a whole, reports: Spike-specific TCR breadth was greater after Ad26.COV2.S than placebo.

CDR3 size: 14 residues. Trimming stripped 8 bases from V and 6 bases from J, with 17 bases between. Germline values: CDR1 MNHNS, CDR2 SASEGT. Sequenced by immunoSEQ multiplex PCR; TCRdb stores in-frame clones only, minus some. Of around 300,000 clones listed, around 89% are singletons. Treatment denoted: roughly 19 received Ad26.COV2.S at low or high dose, single or two shots; 5 received placebo; per-sample allocation not given. Samples analyzed were those drawn on day 63 after the first vaccine or placebo injection. Vaccination employed an Ad26 vector expressing the Wuhan-strain SARS-CoV-2 spike. Sequences were derived from peripheral blood, sampled in a trial of Ad26.COV2.S vaccine versus placebo. The chain carries TRBV6-1 and TRBJ2-1, with D possibly matching TRBD1 (5 bases). This TCR was recovered from a person aged 18-60 years who received the Ad26.COV2.S COVID-19 vaccine or a placebo. The DNA of the CDR3 is TGTGCCAGCTCGGAGTTAGGGGTCAGCAATGAGCAGTTCTTC. It is translated as CASSELGVSNEQFF.